This T cell receptor (beta chain) was found in a study of blood T cell repertoires in COVID-19. The overall study: The United States, Italy and Spain supplied acute and convalescent COVID-19 samples. From T cells, B-cell-depleted T cells, or PBMCs came the material, which was cDNA or gDNA.

The CDR3 runs 13 residues. V lost 7 bases and J lost 6, with 13 bases in between. In the study's own analysis: Estimates of nucleated cell counts were drawn from the amplification of reference gene primers. Measured with immunoSEQ multiplex PCR; TCRdb has only the in-frame clones, and not every one. V, J and clone size are taken as reported in that table, and D and trimming were inferred from the DNA itself. Altogether about 220,000 clones are present, about 85% being singletons, with the ten largest covering around 20%. The rearrangement joins TRBV12-3 or TRBV12-4 to TRBJ1-5, with TRBD1 as a possible D gene (6 bases). What was sequenced was peripheral blood. This TCR derives from a man aged 30-40 years with active or convalescent COVID-19. The CDR3 protein is CASMPGASQPQHF. The CDR3 DNA reads as TGTGCCAGCATGCCAGGGGCGAGTCAGCCCCAGCATTTT.